The next 6 T cell receptor beta chains were all read from a single sample in a study of T-cell memory formation after mild COVID-19. TCRdb analysed the 5' RACE reads with MiXCR anew, one entry per CDR3 protein. Altogether some 57,000 distinct CDR3 sequences are present, 12% being singletons, with the ten largest covering around a quarter. The sample taken for sequencing was PBMCs or a T cell subset sorted from them (not recorded which). The receptor source for this set is a man aged 18 to 30 who had mild COVID-19 (a few samples of this study predate the infection). Cell type and time point are not known.

This clonotype was seen at least ten times. The chain joins TRBV7-2 to TRBJ2-7; D may match TRBD1 or TRBD2 (5 bases each). The CDR3 has 12 residues. Germline CDR1 reads SGHTA; CDR2 reads FQGNSA. Deletions cut 3 bases from V and 2 bases from J, with 5 bases between. CDR3: CASSLGAYEQYF. The CDR3 region has the DNA TGTGCCAGCAGCTTGGGGGCCTACGAGCAGTACTTC.

The chain uses TRBV5-4 and TRBJ2-5; 7 bases line up with TRBD2. The CDR3 is 14 residues long. The germline V gene has CDR1 SGHNT and CDR2 YYREEE (reference sequence). The V segment lost 4 bases and the J segment 4 bases; nucleotides outside the gene matches: 7. CDR3 DNA: TGTGCCAGCAGCACCCCGGGGGGAGGAGAGACCCAGTACTTC. Residues: CASSTPGGGETQYF.

This clonotype was seen more than once but under ten times. The chain is built from TRBV21-1 and TRBJ2-7. TRBV21-1 is flagged as a pseudogene. The length of the CDR3 is 15 residues. In DNA, the CDR3 is TGTGCCAGCAGCCCACCAAAGTGGAGATCGGGCGAGCAGTACTTC. Amino acid sequence: CASSPPKWRSGEQYF.

This chain connects TRBV5-3 to TRBJ2-1; tentatively, D is TRBD2 (7 bases). TRBV5-3 is labeled an ORF, and its function is uncertain. This CDR3 comprises 17 residues. Between the trimmed V and J ends, which lost 2 bases and 0 bases, there was a span of 15 bases. CDR3 region: CARSLGPGGSSYNEQFF. The CDR3 coding sequence is TGTGCCAGAAGCTTAGGGCCGGGGGGCAGCTCCTACAATGAGCAGTTCTTC.

The J gene is TRBJ1-5, the V gene TRBV7-3, with D perhaps TRBD1 (5 bases). Trimming shortened V by 5 bases and J by 6 bases, and 20 bases separated the two germline ends. CDR3 length: 16 residues. Germline assignment: CDR1 SGHTA and CDR2 FQGTGA. CDR3 sequence (DNA): TGTGCCAGCAGCCCCCGTGGGGGTCTACTCGGTCAGCCCCAGCATTTT. The encoded protein is CASSPRGGLLGQPQHF.

This clonotype was seen more than once but under ten times. The V gene is TRBV20-1, the J gene TRBJ1-1, with D unclear. Deletions cut 0 bases from V and 4 bases from J, with 6 bases between. In germline, CDR1 is DFQATT, CDR2 SNEGSKA (reference sequence). This CDR3 region has 12 residues. CDR3 DNA sequence: TGCAGTGCTAGAGAGGGTCCCACTGAAGCTTTCTTT. Its protein product is CSAREGPTEAFF.